Presented here are 7 T cell receptor beta chains from one specimen sequenced in a study of blood T cell repertoires in COVID-19. Only in-frame clones appear in the TCRdb table, and some are missing; sequencing was by immunoSEQ multiplex PCR. The sample carries 100,000 or so clones, almost 85% recorded once. The sample consisted of peripheral blood. Receptor source: a man between 45 and 60 years old with active or convalescent COVID-19.

This clone was observed a few times. The CDR3 DNA reads TGCGCCAGCAGCTTGGGGGTCGGGGCGAACACCGGGGAGCTGTTTTTT. It yields the protein CASSLGVGANTGELFF. The chain links TRBV5-1 to TRBJ2-2; D is perhaps TRBD2 (5 bases). The CDR3 is made up of 16 amino acids. Germline CDR1 is SGHRS and CDR2 is YFSETQ. Trimming left V 0 bases short and J 0 bases short, with 9 bases between.

The chain combines TRBV5-6 with TRBJ2-7, with TRBD2 identical over 13 bases. The CDR3 length is 17 residues. Germline CDR1 reads SGHDT; CDR2 reads YYEEEE. The V gene end was trimmed by 3 bases and the J gene end by 1 base; junction bases not matched to a gene: 7. CDR3 sequence reads: CASSYGLAGALSYEQYV. The CDR3 region has the DNA TGTGCCAGCAGCTACGGACTAGCGGGGGCCCTATCCTACGAGCAGTACGTC.

This clone was seen a single time. The chain joins TRBV29-1 to TRBJ2-1; TRBD2 might be the D (6 bases). CDR3 length: 14 amino acids. Germline V CDR1 and CDR2: SQVTM, ANQGSEA. With 4 bases removed from V and 4 bases from J, the gap between germline ends came to 14 bases. The CDR3 DNA sequence: TGCAGCGTTGGGGGGGATTCGGGGTACAATGAGCAGTTCTTC. Amino acid sequence: CSVGGDSGYNEQFF.

The V call is TRBV27, the J call TRBJ1-2; 10 positions match TRBD1. This CDR3 contains 14 residues. The ends lost 5 bases at V and 7 bases at J; junction bases unmatched: 7. Germline V gives CDR1 MNHEY, CDR2 SMNVEV (reference sequence). This chain's CDR3 is CASSQDRGRAGYTF. The CDR3 region has the DNA TGTGCCAGCAGTCAAGACAGGGGGCGCGCTGGCTACACCTTC.

The V gene is TRBV2, the J gene TRBJ2-5; D is undetermined. Trimming removed 2 bases from V and 5 bases from J, with 9 bases in between. The germline gives CDR1 SNHLY, CDR2 FYNNEI. The CDR3 totals 13 residues. The CDR3 coding sequence is TGTGCCAGCAGTGAAATGGGCAATGAGACCCAGTACTTC. This gives the protein CASSEMGNETQYF. The complete variable domain, with remaining parts taken from reference TRBV2 and TRBJ2-5, reads EPEVTQTPSHQVTQMGQEVILRCVPISNHLYFYWYRQILGQKVEFLVSFYNNEISEKSEIFDDQFSVERPDGSNFTLKIRSTKLEDSAMYFCASSEMGNETQYFGPGTRLLVL.

DNA for the CDR3: TGCGCCAGCAGCCAAGAAAGGGGACAGCTCAATCAGCCCCAGCATTTT. It translates to CASSQERGQLNQPQHF. J is TRBJ1-5 and V is TRBV4-1; 7 bases line up with TRBD1. CDR3 length: 16 residues. Trimming removed 0 bases from V and 3 bases from J; junction bases left unmatched: 5. Germline V CDR1 and CDR2: MGHRA, YSYEKL.

This clone was counted only a few times. The rearrangement uses TRBV5-1 and TRBJ2-5; maybe TRBD2 (6 bases). From germline, CDR1 is SGHRS and CDR2 YFSETQ. This CDR3 is built from 15 residues. V was shortened by 4 bases and J by 5 bases, with 18 bases between the two germline ends. CDR3 DNA: TGCGCCAGCAGCCTAAGCAGAGGGGAGGCGGAGACCCAGTACTTC. It specifies CASSLSRGEAETQYF. Combining the CDR3 with reference TRBV5-1 and TRBJ2-5 gives the whole variable domain KAGVTQTPRYLIKTRGQQVTLSCSPISGHRSVSWYQQTPGQGLQFLFEYFSETQRNKGNFPGRFSGRQFSNSRSEMNVSTLELGDSALYLCASSLSRGEAETQYFGPGTRLLVL.